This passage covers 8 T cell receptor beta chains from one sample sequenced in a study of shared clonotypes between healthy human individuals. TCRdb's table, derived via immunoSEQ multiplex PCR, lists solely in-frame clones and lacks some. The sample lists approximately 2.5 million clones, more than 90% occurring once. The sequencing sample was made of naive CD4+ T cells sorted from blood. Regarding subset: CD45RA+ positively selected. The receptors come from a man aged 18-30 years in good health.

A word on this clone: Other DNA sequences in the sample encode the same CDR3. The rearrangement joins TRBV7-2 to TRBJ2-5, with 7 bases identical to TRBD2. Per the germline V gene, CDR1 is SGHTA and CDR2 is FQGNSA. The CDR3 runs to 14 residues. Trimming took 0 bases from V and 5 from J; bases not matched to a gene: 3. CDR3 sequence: CASSLAGGRETQYF. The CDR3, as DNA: TGTGCCAGCAGCTTAGCGGGGGGGAGGGAGACCCAGTACTTC.

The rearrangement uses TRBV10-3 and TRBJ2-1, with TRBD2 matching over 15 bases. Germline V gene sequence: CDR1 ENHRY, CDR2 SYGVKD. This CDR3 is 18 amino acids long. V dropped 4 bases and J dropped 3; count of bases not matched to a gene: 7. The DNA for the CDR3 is TGTGCCATCAGTGCGGGACTAGCGGGAGGCGACAGCTACAATGAGCAGTTCTTC. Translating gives CAISAGLAGGDSYNEQFF.

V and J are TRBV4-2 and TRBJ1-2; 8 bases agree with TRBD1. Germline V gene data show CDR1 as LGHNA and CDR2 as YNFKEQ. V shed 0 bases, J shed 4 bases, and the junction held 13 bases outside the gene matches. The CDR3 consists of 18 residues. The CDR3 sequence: CASSQDWPQGAALYGYTF. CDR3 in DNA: TGTGCCAGCAGCCAAGATTGGCCCCAGGGGGCGGCCCTCTATGGCTACACCTTC.

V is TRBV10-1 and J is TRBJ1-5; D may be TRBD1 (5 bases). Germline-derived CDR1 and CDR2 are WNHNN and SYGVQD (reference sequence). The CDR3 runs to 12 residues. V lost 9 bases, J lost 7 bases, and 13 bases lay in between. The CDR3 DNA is TGCGCCAGTGGACAAGGAGACCAGCCCCAGCATTTT. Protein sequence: CASGQGDQPQHF.

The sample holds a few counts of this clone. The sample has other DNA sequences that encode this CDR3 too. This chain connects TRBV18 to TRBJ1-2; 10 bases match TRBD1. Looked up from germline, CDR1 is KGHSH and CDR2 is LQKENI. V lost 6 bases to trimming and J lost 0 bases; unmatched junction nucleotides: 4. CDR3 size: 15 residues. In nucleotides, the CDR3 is TGTGCCAGCTCCCCGGGACAGGGGCCTAACTATGGCTACACCTTC. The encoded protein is CASSPGQGPNYGYTF.

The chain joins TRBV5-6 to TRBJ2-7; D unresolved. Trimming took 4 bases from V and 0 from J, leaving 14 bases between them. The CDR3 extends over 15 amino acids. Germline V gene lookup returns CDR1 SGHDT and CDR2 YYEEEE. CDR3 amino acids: CASSPPGVSSYEQYF. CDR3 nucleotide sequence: TGTGCCAGCAGCCCCCCTGGGGTGAGCTCCTACGAGCAGTACTTC.

DNA for the CDR3: TGTGCCAGCAGCCTGGTGTTGGGTCGGATAATCACTGAAGCTTTCTTT. Translating gives CASSLVLGRIITEAFF. The V call is TRBV5-6, the J call TRBJ1-1; D is undetermined. Trimming shortened V by 4 bases and J by 4 bases, and 20 bases separated the two germline ends. The germline V gene encodes CDR1 SGHDT and CDR2 YYEEEE. This CDR3 is 16 amino acids long.

The CDR3 is CASGAGYTGELFF. The CDR3 region has the DNA TGTGCCAGCGGGGCAGGGTACACCGGGGAGCTGTTTTTT. The chain combines TRBV28 with TRBJ2-2, with a weak D call TRBD1 (5 bases). The germline V gene encodes CDR1 MDHEN and CDR2 SYDVKM. The CDR3 runs to 13 residues. The ends were cut back, 8 bases at V and 3 bases at J, with 10 bases in the middle. Variable domain in full (rest from reference TRBV28 and TRBJ2-2): DVKVTQSSRYLVKRTGEKVFLECVQDMDHENMFWYRQDPGLGLRLIYFSYDVKMKEKGDIPEGYSVSREKKERFSLILESASTNQTSMYLCASGAGYTGELFFGEGSRLTVL.